One sample yielded the 23 T cell receptor beta chains listed below, sequenced in a study of cytomegalovirus exposure and HLA in healthy donors. The primer mix had 60 Vbeta and 13 Jbeta primers. Some clones are missing from TCRdb's copy, which holds only in-frame ones; the method was immunoSEQ multiplex PCR. The sample lists fewer than 200,000 clones; about 80% were seen once. What was sequenced was PBMCs. These receptors were obtained from a man aged 30 to 39 in good health and CMV-seronegative.

This clone has only one observation. The chain joins TRBV27 to TRBJ1-4; weak D call: TRBD1 (6 bases). The CDR3 loop spans 14 amino acids. V was pared by 4 bases and J by 7 bases, with 13 bases between. CDR1 and CDR2 (germline): MNHEY, SMNVEV (reference sequence). CDR3 protein: CASSSSQGSEKLFF. CDR3 nucleotides: TGTGCCAGCAGTTCAAGCCAGGGGAGTGAAAAACTGTTTTTT. The variable domain in full, with the rest retrieved from reference TRBV27 and TRBJ1-4, is EAQVTQNPRYLITVTGKKLTVTCSQNMNHEYMSWYRQDPGLGLRQIYYSMNVEVTDKGDVPEGYKVSRKEKRNFPLILESPSPNQTSLYFCASSSSQGSEKLFFGSGTQLSVL.

The chain has TRBV28 and TRBJ1-4; D is possibly TRBD1 (6 bases). The germline V gene has CDR1 MDHEN and CDR2 SYDVKM. Deletions cut 5 bases from V and 0 bases from J, with 10 bases between. The CDR3 covers 15 residues. The CDR3 coding sequence is TGTGCCAGCAGTCTACAGGGCGCAACTAATGAAAAACTGTTTTTT. Encoded protein: CASSLQGATNEKLFF.

The chain's CDR3 is CASRPAPTATYGYTF. The CDR3 DNA sequence: TGTGCCAGCAGGCCAGCACCGACAGCCACCTATGGCTACACCTTC. The chain joins TRBV28 to TRBJ1-2, with D perhaps matching TRBD1 (5 bases). V was clipped by 6 bases and J by 4 bases, with 18 bases between them. This CDR3 comprises 15 residues. Germline V gene sequence: CDR1 MDHEN, CDR2 SYDVKM.

This clone was recorded once. The V gene is TRBV28, the J gene TRBJ2-5; maybe TRBD2 (5 bases). Germline V lookup: CDR1 MDHEN, CDR2 SYDVKM. The CDR3 runs 15 residues. V gave up 2 bases and J gave up 5 bases, with 15 bases separating them. CDR3 nucleotide sequence: TGTGCCAGCAGTTTAATGGGCGCGGGCGGGGAGACCCAGTACTTC. It is translated as CASSLMGAGGETQYF.

V is TRBV18 and J is TRBJ1-6; D is unclear. V was trimmed by 6 bases and J by 12 bases, leaving 21 bases between them. The germline V gene has CDR1 KGHSH and CDR2 LQKENI. This CDR3 is 15 amino acids long. For the CDR3, the DNA is TGTGCCAGCTCCGGCACCGGGTCAACTGGAGTACCCCTCCACTTT. This encodes CASSGTGSTGVPLHF.

DNA of the CDR3: TGTGCCAGCAGTTTGATCCCGGGGGACAATGAGCAGTTCTTC. Amino acids: CASSLIPGDNEQFF. The V call is TRBV27, the J call TRBJ2-1, with D perhaps matching TRBD2 (6 bases). Trimming shortened V by 3 bases and J by 5 bases, and 11 bases separated the two germline ends. Per the germline V gene, CDR1 is MNHEY and CDR2 is SMNVEV (reference sequence). CDR3 length: 14 amino acids.

The J gene is TRBJ2-7, the V gene TRBV29-1; 7 bases map to TRBD2. Germline lookup yields CDR1 SQVTM and CDR2 ANQGSEA. Trimming at V came to 3 bases and at J to 6 bases, leaving 8 bases not matched to a gene. The CDR3 is made up of 13 amino acids. Written as DNA, the CDR3 is TGCAGCGTTGAGGGTGGGGGGGGGACCGAGCAGTACTTC. Its translation is CSVEGGGGTEQYF.

V usage is TRBV18 and J usage is TRBJ1-3; D may be TRBD1 (6 bases). The V end lost 1 base, the J end lost 4 bases, and 11 bases lay between the germline ends. CDR1 is KGHSH, CDR2 LQKENI, per germline. This CDR3 spans 15 amino acids. The CDR3 protein is CASSPLGARGNTIYF. In nucleotides, the CDR3 is TGTGCCAGCTCACCACTGGGGGCGCGAGGAAACACCATATATTTT.

The V gene is TRBV30, the J gene TRBJ2-4, with a weak D call TRBD2 (5 bases). Looked up from germline, CDR1 is GTSNPN and CDR2 is SVGIG (reference sequence). The V end was cut by 5 bases, the J end by 0 bases, with 5 bases between. This CDR3 region has 12 residues. The CDR3 coding sequence is TGTGCCTGGGGACTAGCCAAAAACATTCAGTACTTC. Translated, it gives CAWGLAKNIQYF.

This chain connects TRBV28 to TRBJ2-1; 8 bases map to TRBD2. The germline CDR1 and CDR2 sequences are MDHEN and SYDVKM. Germline trimming cut 2 bases from V and 6 bases from J; bases unmatched to any gene: 6. The CDR3 totals 15 residues. As DNA, the CDR3 is TGTGCCAGCAGTTTAACCCGTCGGGGGGGCAATGAGCAGTTCTTC. As protein: CASSLTRRGGNEQFF.

The CDR3 protein is CASSVGLVANEKLFF. The CDR3 coding sequence is TGTGCCAGCAGCGTAGGACTGGTGGCTAATGAAAAACTGTTTTTT. V is TRBV9 and J is TRBJ1-4; the D is unclear. The germline CDR1 and CDR2 sequences are SGDLS and YYNGEE. This CDR3 is built from 15 residues. Deletions cut 0 bases from V and 3 bases from J, with 9 bases between.

The chain carries TRBV4-3 and TRBJ2-3; 8 nucleotides line up with TRBD1. Germline CDR1 reads LGHNA; CDR2 reads YSLEER. Unmatched junction bases numbered 4, after V lost 6 bases and J lost 2 bases. The CDR3 runs to 14 residues. The CDR3 loop reads CASSTGGFTDTQYF. The CDR3 nucleotides read TGCGCCAGCAGTACAGGGGGTTTCACAGATACGCAGTATTTT.

The gene calls are TRBV2 and TRBJ1-4; a possible D gene is TRBD1 (6 bases). This CDR3 contains 14 residues. Trimming took 5 bases from V and 8 from J, leaving 15 bases between them. CDR1 SNHLY and CDR2 FYNNEI come from the germline V gene. The CDR3 loop reads CASSKEDSWEKLFF. The CDR3 nucleotides read TGTGCCAGCAGTAAAGAGGACAGTTGGGAAAAACTGTTTTTT.

V usage is TRBV27 and J usage is TRBJ2-1, with D possibly TRBD2 on 5 matching bases. Germline V CDR1 and CDR2: MNHEY, SMNVEV (reference sequence). Trimming removed 4 bases from V and 8 bases from J, with 9 bases in between. The length of the CDR3 is 12 residues. The DNA of the CDR3 is TGTGCCAGCAGTTCTCGAGGGTATGAGCAGTTCTTC. Protein sequence: CASSSRGYEQFF.

J is TRBJ2-7 and V is TRBV28; D perhaps matches TRBD2 (6 bases). Germline CDR1 is MDHEN and CDR2 is SYDVKM. This CDR3 region has 16 residues. V lost 6 bases to trimming and J lost 3 bases, with 21 bases between them. CDR3 sequence: CASSLTRWRALYEQYF. CDR3 nucleotides: TGTGCCAGCAGCTTAACCCGGTGGAGGGCCCTCTACGAGCAGTACTTC.

The rearrangement links TRBV19 to TRBJ1-2, with 8 bases aligning to TRBD1. Losses at the gene ends were 4 bases for V and 3 bases for J; bases not matched to a gene: 7. Germline values: CDR1 LNHDA, CDR2 SQIVND (reference sequence). This CDR3 has 15 amino acids. CDR3 protein: CASSTQPGQDYGYTF. CDR3 nucleotides: TGTGCCAGTAGTACGCAGCCGGGACAGGACTATGGCTACACCTTC.

The chain is built from TRBV2 and TRBJ2-5; TRBD1 might be the D (5 bases). The better agreement between TRBJ2-7 and the DNA end casts doubt on the J call. Germline V gives CDR1 SNHLY, CDR2 FYNNEI. This CDR3 contains 16 residues. The CDR3 reads CASSEQSWGLGGEQYF. The CDR3 nucleotides read TGTGCCAGCAGTGAACAGAGCTGGGGCCTTGGTGGCGAGCAGTACTTC.

Only a few counts were recorded for this clone. The gene calls are TRBV2 and TRBJ1-3, with TRBD1 as a possible D gene (5 bases). The CDR3 spans 20 residues. Trimming took 4 bases from V and 1 from J, leaving 26 bases between them. Germline V gene sequence: CDR1 SNHLY, CDR2 FYNNEI. In DNA, the CDR3 is TGTGCCAGCAGTGGGGGGTTAAGGGACTCGGGAGGATTTTCTGGAAACACCATATATTTT. As protein: CASSGGLRDSGGFSGNTIYF. Combining the CDR3 with reference TRBV2 and TRBJ1-3 gives the whole variable domain EPEVTQTPSHQVTQMGQEVILRCVPISNHLYFYWYRQILGQKVEFLVSFYNNEISEKSEIFDDQFSVERPDGSNFTLKIRSTKLEDSAMYFCASSGGLRDSGGFSGNTIYFGEGSWLTVV.

This chain joins TRBV9 and TRBJ2-3; 7 bases match TRBD2. Germline assignment: CDR1 SGDLS and CDR2 YYNGEE. V lost 6 bases to trimming and J lost 4 bases; unmatched junction nucleotides: 14. The CDR3 runs to 16 residues. The CDR3 reads CASTPGGRDHADTQYF. Written as DNA, the CDR3 is TGTGCCAGCACCCCGGGGGGACGGGATCACGCAGATACGCAGTATTTT. The variable domain in full, completed from reference TRBV9 and TRBJ2-3, reads DSGVTQTPKHLITATGQRVTLRCSPRSGDLSVYWYQQSLDQGLQFLIQYYNGEERAKGNILERFSAQQFPDLHSELNLSSLELGDSALYFCASTPGGRDHADTQYFGPGTRLTVL.

J is TRBJ2-7 and V is TRBV5-1; D gene ambiguous. Germline CDR1 reads SGHRS; CDR2 reads YFSETQ. The CDR3 has 13 residues. V dropped 3 bases and J dropped 9 bases, with 16 bases sitting between them. The CDR3 sequence: CASSWAYWFGQYF. CDR3 sequence (DNA): TGCGCCAGCAGCTGGGCGTACTGGTTTGGGCAGTACTTC.

The chain combines TRBV10-1 with TRBJ2-5; 9 bases fit TRBD2. Trimming took 1 base from V and 6 from J; bases not matched to a gene: 9. Germline CDR1 reads WNHNN; CDR2 reads SYGVQD (reference sequence). This CDR3 spans 16 amino acids. The DNA of the CDR3 is TGCGCCAGCAGTGAGTGGCATAGCGGGAGCGGGCAGACCCAGTACTTC. Amino acid sequence: CASSEWHSGSGQTQYF.

The genes are TRBV6-6 and TRBJ2-7; maybe TRBD1 (6 bases). Germline V gene sequence: CDR1 MNHNY, CDR2 SVGAGI (reference sequence). V lost 6 bases, J lost 0 bases, and 18 bases lay in between. This CDR3 comprises 16 residues. DNA of the CDR3: TGTGCCAGCAGCCGTCGGGACACCCTGAGCTCCTACGAGCAGTACTTC. It codes for CASSRRDTLSSYEQYF.

The table lists this clone with a count of one. The V gene is TRBV7-9, the J gene TRBJ2-7; a possible D gene is TRBD1 (5 bases). Germline V gene sequence: CDR1 SEHNR, CDR2 FQNEAQ (reference sequence). The CDR3 loop spans 14 amino acids. V was pared by 5 bases and J by 6 bases, with 17 bases between. The CDR3 here is CASSPDRSRPEQYF. In DNA, the CDR3 is TGTGCCAGCAGCCCCGACAGATCCCGTCCCGAGCAGTACTTC.